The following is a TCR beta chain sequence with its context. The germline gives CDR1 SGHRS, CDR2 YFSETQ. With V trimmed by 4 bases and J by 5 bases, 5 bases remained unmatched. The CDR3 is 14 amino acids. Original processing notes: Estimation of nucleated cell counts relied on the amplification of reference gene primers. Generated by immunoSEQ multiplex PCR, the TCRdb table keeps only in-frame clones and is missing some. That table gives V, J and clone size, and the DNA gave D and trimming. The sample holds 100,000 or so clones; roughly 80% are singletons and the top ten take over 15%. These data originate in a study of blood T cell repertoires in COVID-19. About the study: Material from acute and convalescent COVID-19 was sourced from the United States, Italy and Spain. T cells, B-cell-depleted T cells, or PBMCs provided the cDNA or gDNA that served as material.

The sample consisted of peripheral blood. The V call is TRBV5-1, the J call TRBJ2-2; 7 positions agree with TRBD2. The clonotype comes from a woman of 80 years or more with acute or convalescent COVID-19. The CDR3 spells CASSPTGGTGELFF. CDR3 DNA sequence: TGCGCCAGCAGCCCTACCGGGGGGACCGGGGAGCTGTTTTTT.